This T cell receptor beta chain was sequenced in a study of T cell repertoires in cytomegalovirus infection (dated by TCRdb to the late 2010s). Regarding the study in general: Because public TCR beta signatures pointed to carriage of CMV infection together with the matching HLA type, the HLA type of each donor mattered for the analysis. Broader findings and caveats from the paper: In the ex vivo response, HLA-C-restricted CMV-specific TCR beta clonotypes were dominant, and in two of eight donors the single most frequent clonotype came from this HLA-C-restricted group. Carriers of CMV infection plus the relevant HLA type were discriminated by the cumulative frequency of public TCR beta family members in the study cohort and in an independent roughly 400-donor cohort.

This clonotype was counted many times. Its specific antigen is unknown. Base qualities are not at hand, and no much larger clone is one base apart. The CDR3 holds 17 amino acids from the cysteine to the phenylalanine. The kept DNA is CDR3 alone, 51 bases in frame from the first base. CDR1 and CDR2 are read off the germline V gene as SGHTA and FQGNSA. V is pared back by 1 base and J by 4 bases, with 19 bases lying between the germline termini. Data came from an Illumina HiSeq 1500. TCRdb reanalyzed the raw reads on its own, using fastp at Q25 for trimming and MiXCR for clone calling, and kept in-frame beta chains. All rows with the same CDR3 protein become a single entry with the most common DNA and genes. Counted in this sample were around 490,000 distinct CDR3 sequences; 26% of them appeared once. The ten most abundant clones make up less than 15% of the sample.

This chain joins TRBV7-2 to TRBJ2-5; the D gene is possibly TRBD2, with 6 bases matching. The sequencing sample was made of PBMCs. The clonotype originates from a human donor in good health (CMV status not recorded). Some clones in this sample may be carry-over from other donors' samples. The nucleotides read TGTGCCAGCAGCTTAGGACTAACCGCGGGATCCGGAGAGACCCAGTACTTC. It codes for CASSLGLTAGSGETQYF.